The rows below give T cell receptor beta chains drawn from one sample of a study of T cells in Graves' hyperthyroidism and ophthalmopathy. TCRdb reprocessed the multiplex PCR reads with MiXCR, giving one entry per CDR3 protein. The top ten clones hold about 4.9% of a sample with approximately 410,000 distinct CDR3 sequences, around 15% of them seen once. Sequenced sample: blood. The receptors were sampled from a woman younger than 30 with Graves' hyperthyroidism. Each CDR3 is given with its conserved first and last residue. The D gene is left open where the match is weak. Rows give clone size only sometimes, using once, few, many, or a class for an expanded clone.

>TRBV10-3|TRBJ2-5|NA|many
CATGPGETQYF
TGTGCCACCGGGCCCGGGGAGACCCAGTACTTC
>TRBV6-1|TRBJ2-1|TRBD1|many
CASSEAPVRRTGVSPEQFF
TGTGCCAGCAGTGAAGCACCCGTCAGGCGGACAGGAGTATCCCCTGAGCAGTTCTTC
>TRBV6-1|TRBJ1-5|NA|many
CASRIDSGNQPQHF
TGTGCCAGCAGGATAGACAGTGGCAATCAGCCCCAGCATTTT
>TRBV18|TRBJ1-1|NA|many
CASSPQQGLRTEAFF
TGTGCCAGCTCACCACAGCAGGGATTGCGCACTGAAGCTTTCTTT
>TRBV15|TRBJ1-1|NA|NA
CATSAVVAAVNTEAFF
TGTGCCACCAGCGCGGTCGTTGCGGCGGTGAACACTGAAGCTTTCTTT
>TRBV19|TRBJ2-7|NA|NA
CASSRGTGFPNEQYF
TGTGCCAGTAGTAGGGGGACTGGTTTTCCCAATGAGCAGTACTTC
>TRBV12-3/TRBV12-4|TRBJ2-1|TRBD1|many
CASSSPGQGAYNEQFF
TGTGCCAGCAGTTCGCCTGGACAGGGGGCTTACAATGAGCAGTTCTTC
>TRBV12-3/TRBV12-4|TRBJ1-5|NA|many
CASSLDRGLNSRNQPQHF
TGTGCCAGCAGTTTAGACCGCGGTCTCAATAGCCGCAATCAGCCCCAGCATTTT
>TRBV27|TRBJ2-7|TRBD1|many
CAIRGGASFEQYF
TGTGCCATCCGAGGGGGCGCAAGTTTCGAGCAGTACTTC
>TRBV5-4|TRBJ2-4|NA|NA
CASSLGGSLAKNIQYF
TGTGCCAGCAGCTTGGGGGGGTCCTTAGCCAAAAACATTCAGTACTTC
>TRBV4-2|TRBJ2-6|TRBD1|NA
CASSLSTGFTSGANVLTF
TGTGCCAGCAGCCTTTCGACAGGGTTTACATCTGGGGCCAACGTCCTGACTTTC
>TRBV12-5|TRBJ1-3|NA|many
CASGLYGNTIYF
TGTGCTAGTGGTTTGTACGGAAACACCATATATTTT
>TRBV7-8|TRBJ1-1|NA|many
CASSLILNTEAFF
TGTGCCAGCAGCTTAATCCTGAACACTGAAGCTTTCTTT
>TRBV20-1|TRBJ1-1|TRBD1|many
CSARDIGQGSLNTEAFF
TGCAGTGCTAGAGATATAGGACAGGGGTCTTTGAACACTGAAGCTTTCTTT
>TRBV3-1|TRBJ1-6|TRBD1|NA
CASSTSTGVGNSPLHF
TGTGCCAGCAGCACCTCTACAGGGGTAGGTAATTCACCCCTCCACTTT
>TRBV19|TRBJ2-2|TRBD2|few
CASSIFGLAPNTGELFF
TGTGCCAGTAGTATCTTCGGACTAGCGCCGAACACCGGGGAGCTGTTTTTT
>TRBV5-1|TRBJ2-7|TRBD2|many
CASTQRVGREATIPFYEQYF
TGCGCCAGCACCCAACGAGTAGGGCGGGAGGCCACAATTCCCTTCTACGAGCAGTACTTC
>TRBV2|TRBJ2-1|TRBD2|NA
CASMGLTSGSSEQFF
TGTGCCAGCATGGGTCTCACTAGCGGGAGTAGTGAGCAGTTCTTC
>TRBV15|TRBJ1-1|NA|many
CATSRGVRSAEAFF
TGTGCCACCAGCAGAGGGGTTAGGTCAGCAGAAGCTTTCTTT
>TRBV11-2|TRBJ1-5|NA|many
CASSLDREPQHF
TGTGCCAGCAGCTTAGACAGGGAGCCCCAGCATTTT
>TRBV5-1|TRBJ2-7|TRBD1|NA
CASSWTGSGEQYF
TGCGCCAGCAGCTGGACAGGGTCTGGCGAGCAGTACTTC
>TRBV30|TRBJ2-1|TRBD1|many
CAWSPGTANEQFF
TGTGCCTGGAGTCCAGGGACAGCAAATGAGCAGTTCTTC
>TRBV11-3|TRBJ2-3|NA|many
CASSLAGYTDTQYF
TGTGCCAGCAGCTTAGCGGGGTACACAGATACGCAGTATTTT
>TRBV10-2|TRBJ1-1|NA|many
CASSEGAGTEAFF
TGCGCCAGCAGTGAGGGGGCAGGGACTGAAGCTTTCTTT
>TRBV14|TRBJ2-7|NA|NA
CASSQDDLYEQYF
TGTGCCAGCAGCCAAGATGACCTTTACGAGCAGTACTTC
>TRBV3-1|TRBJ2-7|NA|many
CASSQAAASSYEQYF
TGTGCCAGCAGCCAAGCAGCGGCGAGCTCCTACGAGCAGTACTTC
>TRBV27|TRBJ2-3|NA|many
CASSLLEEPDTQYF
TGTGCCAGCAGTCTATTAGAGGAGCCAGATACGCAGTATTTT
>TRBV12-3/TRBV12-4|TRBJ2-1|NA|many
CASSMMGPYNEQFF
TGTGCCAGCAGTATGATGGGGCCTTACAATGAGCAGTTCTTC
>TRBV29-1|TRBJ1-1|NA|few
CSVAGWETEAFF
TGCAGCGTTGCAGGGTGGGAAACTGAAGCTTTCTTT
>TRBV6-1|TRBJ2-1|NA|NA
CASGGTDYEQFF
TGTGCCAGCGGGGGGACTGACTACGAGCAGTTCTTC
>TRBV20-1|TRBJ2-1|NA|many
CSARPQGISYNEQFF
TGCAGTGCTAGACCTCAGGGAATTTCCTACAATGAGCAGTTCTTC
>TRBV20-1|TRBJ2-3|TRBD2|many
CSVLAGWSTSTDTQYF
TGCAGTGTATTAGCGGGGTGGTCCACTAGCACAGATACGCAGTATTTT
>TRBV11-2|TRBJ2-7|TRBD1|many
CASSLSWDRSYEQYF
TGTGCCAGCAGCTTAAGCTGGGACAGGTCCTACGAGCAGTACTTC
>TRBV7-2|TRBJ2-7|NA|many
CASSLNKNGYEQYF
TGTGCCAGCAGCTTAAACAAAAACGGTTACGAGCAGTACTTC
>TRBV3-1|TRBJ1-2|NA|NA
CASSQGPRGGYTF
TGTGCCAGCAGCCAAGGGCCGAGGGGAGGCTACACCTTC
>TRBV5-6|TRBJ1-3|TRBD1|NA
CASSPTGWGNTIYF
TGTGCCAGCAGCCCGACAGGGTGGGGAAACACCATATATTTT
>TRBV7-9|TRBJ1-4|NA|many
CASSLKGTLGEKLFF
TGTGCCAGCAGCTTAAAAGGCACCCTAGGGGAAAAACTGTTTTTT
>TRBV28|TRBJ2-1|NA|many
CASSFNRGGEQFF
TGTGCCAGCAGTTTCAATAGGGGTGGTGAGCAGTTCTTC
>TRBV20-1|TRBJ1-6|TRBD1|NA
CSARGTGGGNSPLHF
TGCAGTGCTAGGGGGACAGGGGGCGGCAATTCACCCCTCCACTTT
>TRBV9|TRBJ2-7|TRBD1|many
CASSLGQEVYEQYF
TGTGCCAGCAGCCTGGGACAGGAAGTCTACGAGCAGTACTTC
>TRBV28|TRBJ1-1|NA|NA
CASSYLRELAEAFF
TGTGCCAGCAGTTATTTACGGGAGTTGGCTGAAGCTTTCTTT
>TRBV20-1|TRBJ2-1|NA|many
CSARVRESEQFF
TGCAGTGCTAGAGTCAGAGAGAGTGAGCAGTTCTTC
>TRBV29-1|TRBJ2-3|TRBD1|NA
CSVVTGGGTDTQYF
TGCAGCGTAGTAACAGGGGGCGGCACAGATACGCAGTATTTT
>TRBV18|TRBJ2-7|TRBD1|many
CASSPAGTGKAYEQYF
TGTGCCAGCTCACCTGCCGGGACAGGGAAGGCCTACGAGCAGTACTTC
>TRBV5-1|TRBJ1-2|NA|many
CASSSNNDGNYGYTF
TGCGCCAGCAGCTCGAACAATGACGGGAACTATGGCTACACCTTC
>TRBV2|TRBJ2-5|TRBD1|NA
CASAGQGKTQYF
TGTGCCAGTGCTGGACAGGGAAAGACCCAGTACTTC
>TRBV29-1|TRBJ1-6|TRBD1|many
CSVLDREGSPLHF
TGCAGCGTCCTCGACAGGGAGGGGTCACCCCTCCACTTT
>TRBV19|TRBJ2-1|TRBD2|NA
CASSISGRTYNEQFF
TGTGCCAGTAGTATTAGCGGGAGGACCTACAATGAGCAGTTCTTC
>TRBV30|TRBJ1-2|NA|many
CAWSVQADYGYTF
TGTGCCTGGAGTGTACAGGCGGACTATGGCTACACCTTC
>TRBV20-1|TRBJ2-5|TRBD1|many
CSARRGGAETQYF
TGCAGTGCTAGAAGAGGGGGCGCAGAGACCCAGTACTTC
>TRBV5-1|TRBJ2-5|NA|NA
CASSPGSGQETQYF
TGCGCCAGCAGCCCCGGGAGCGGCCAAGAGACCCAGTACTTC
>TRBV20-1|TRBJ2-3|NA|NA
CSSSTDTQYF
TGCAGCTCAAGCACAGATACGCAGTATTTT
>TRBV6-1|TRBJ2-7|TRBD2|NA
CASSPGTSGRVYEQYF
TGTGCCAGCAGTCCAGGGACTAGCGGGAGGGTCTACGAGCAGTACTTC
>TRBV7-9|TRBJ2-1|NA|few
CASSLVGVDNEQFF
TGTGCCAGCAGCTTAGTAGGGGTAGACAATGAGCAGTTCTTC
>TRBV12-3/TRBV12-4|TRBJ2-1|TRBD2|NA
CTSSLQAAGGYNEQFF
TGTACCAGCAGTTTGCAGGCCGCGGGGGGGTACAATGAGCAGTTCTTC